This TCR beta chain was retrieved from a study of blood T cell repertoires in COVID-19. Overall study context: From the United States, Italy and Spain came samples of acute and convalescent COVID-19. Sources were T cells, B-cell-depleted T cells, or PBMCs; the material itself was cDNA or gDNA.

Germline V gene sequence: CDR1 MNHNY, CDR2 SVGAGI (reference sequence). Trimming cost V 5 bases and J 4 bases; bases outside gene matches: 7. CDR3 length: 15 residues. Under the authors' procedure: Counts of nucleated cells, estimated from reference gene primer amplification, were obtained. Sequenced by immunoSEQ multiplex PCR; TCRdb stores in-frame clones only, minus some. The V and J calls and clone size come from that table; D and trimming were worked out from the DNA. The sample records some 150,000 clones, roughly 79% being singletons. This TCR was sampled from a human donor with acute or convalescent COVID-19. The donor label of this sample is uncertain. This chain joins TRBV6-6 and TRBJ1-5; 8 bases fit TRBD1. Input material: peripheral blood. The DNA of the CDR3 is TGTGCCAGCAGTCCCGGGACAGGACGAAATCAGCCCCAGCATTTT. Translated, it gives CASSPGTGRNQPQHF.